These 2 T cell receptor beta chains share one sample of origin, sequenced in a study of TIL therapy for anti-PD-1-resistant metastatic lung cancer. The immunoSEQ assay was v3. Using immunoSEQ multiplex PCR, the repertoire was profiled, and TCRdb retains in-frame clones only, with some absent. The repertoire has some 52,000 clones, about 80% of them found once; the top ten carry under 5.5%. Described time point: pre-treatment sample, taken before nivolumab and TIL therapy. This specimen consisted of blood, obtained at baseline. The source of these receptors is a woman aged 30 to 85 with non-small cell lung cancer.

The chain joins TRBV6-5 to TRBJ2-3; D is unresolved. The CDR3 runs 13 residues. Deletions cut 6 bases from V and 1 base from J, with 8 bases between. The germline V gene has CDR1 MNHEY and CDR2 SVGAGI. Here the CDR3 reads CASRASGTDTQYF. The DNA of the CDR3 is TGTGCCAGCAGAGCAAGCGGCACAGATACGCAGTATTTT.

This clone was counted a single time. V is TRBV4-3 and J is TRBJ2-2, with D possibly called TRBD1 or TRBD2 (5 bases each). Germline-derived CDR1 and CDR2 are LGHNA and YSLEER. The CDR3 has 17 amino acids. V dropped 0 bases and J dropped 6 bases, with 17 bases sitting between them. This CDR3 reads CASSQEGVGPGAGELFF. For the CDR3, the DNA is TGCGCCAGCAGCCAAGAGGGGGTCGGGCCAGGTGCCGGGGAGCTGTTTTTT.